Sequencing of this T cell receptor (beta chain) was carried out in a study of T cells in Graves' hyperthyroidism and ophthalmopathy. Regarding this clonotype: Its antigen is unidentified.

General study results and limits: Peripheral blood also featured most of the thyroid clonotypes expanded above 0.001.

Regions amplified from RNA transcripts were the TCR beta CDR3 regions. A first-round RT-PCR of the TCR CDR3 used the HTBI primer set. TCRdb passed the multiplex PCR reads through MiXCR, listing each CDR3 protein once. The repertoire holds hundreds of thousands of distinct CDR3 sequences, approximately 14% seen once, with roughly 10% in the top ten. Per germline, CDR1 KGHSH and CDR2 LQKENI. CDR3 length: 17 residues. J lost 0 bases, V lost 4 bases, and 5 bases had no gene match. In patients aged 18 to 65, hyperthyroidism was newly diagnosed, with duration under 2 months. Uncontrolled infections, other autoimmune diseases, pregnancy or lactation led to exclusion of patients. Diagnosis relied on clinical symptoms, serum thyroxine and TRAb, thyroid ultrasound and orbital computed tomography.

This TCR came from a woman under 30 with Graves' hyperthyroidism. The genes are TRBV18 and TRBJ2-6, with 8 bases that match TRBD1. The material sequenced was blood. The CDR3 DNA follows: TGTGCCAGCTCACGAACAGGGGGTCCCTCTGGGGCCAACGTCCTGACTTTC. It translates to CASSRTGGPSGANVLTF. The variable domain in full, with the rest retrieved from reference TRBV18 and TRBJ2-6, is NAGVMQNPRHLVRRRGQEARLRCSPMKGHSHVYWYRQLPEEGLKFMVYLQKENIIDESGMPKERFSAEFPKEGPSILRIQQVVRGDSAAYFCASSRTGGPSGANVLTFGAGSRLTVL.